Here is one TCR beta chain with its context. Thawed, overnight-rested PBMC were stained with GMM-loaded CD1B tetramer, viability dye and anti-CD3, then sorted. C32 glucose monomycolate from Rhodococcus equi was loaded onto the CD1B tetramers. About 100,000 tetramer-negative cells were sorted from each donor. TCRdb's copy holds only in-frame clones and misses some; the assay was immunoSEQ multiplex PCR. Of about 59,000 clones in the sample, about 86% were seen once. These data belong to a study of T cells in tuberculosis. Across the whole study: T cells were selected with CD1B tetramers loaded with glucose monomycolate. Overall study findings and caveats: Some low-affinity tetramer-binding T cells may be absent from this sample.

The source is an adult woman with latent tuberculosis. Sequenced input: CD1b-GMM tetramer-negative cells sorted from PBMCs.

CDR3 protein: CASSPEGAGNSPLHF. The CDR3 nucleotides read TGTGCCAGCTCACCGGAGGGGGCCGGTAATTCACCCCTCCACTTT. The rearrangement joins TRBV18 to TRBJ1-6, with 7 bases that match TRBD1. The V segment lost 3 bases and the J segment 6 bases; nucleotides outside the gene matches: 5. The CDR3 loop spans 15 amino acids. Germline values: CDR1 KGHSH, CDR2 LQKENI.